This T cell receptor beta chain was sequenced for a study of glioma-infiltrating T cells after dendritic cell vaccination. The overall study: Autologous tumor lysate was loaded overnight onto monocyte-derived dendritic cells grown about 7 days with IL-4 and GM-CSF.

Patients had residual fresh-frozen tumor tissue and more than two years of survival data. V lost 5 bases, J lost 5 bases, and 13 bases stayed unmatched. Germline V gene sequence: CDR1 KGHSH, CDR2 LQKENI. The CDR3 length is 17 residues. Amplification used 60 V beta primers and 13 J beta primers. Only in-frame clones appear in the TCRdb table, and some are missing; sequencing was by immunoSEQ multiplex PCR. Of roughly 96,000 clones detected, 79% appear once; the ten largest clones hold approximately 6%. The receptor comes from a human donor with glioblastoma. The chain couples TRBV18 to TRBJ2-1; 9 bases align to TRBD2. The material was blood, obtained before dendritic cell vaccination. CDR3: CASSREVLAGVDNEQFF. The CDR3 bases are TGTGCCAGCTCAAGGGAAGTTTTAGCGGGAGTGGACAATGAGCAGTTCTTC. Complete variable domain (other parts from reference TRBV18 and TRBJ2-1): NAGVMQNPRHLVRRRGQEARLRCSPMKGHSHVYWYRQLPEEGLKFMVYLQKENIIDESGMPKERFSAEFPKEGPSILRIQQVVRGDSAAYFCASSREVLAGVDNEQFFGPGTRLTVL.